This T cell receptor (beta chain) emerged from a study of Ad26.COV2.S vaccination and SARS-CoV-2 variants. Study results and caveats: Post-vaccination breadth of spike-specific CD8+ and CD4+ T cell responses was reportedly substantial.

Germline V CDR1 and CDR2: SGHRS, YFSETQ. Trimming removed 6 bases at V and 1 base at J, with 21 bases between. The CDR3 runs 17 residues. As to treatment: over 15 received Ad26.COV2.S at low or high dose, single or two shots; 5 received placebo; per-sample allocation not given. Sampling took place 63 days after the first vaccine or placebo injection. Notes on this clone: The antigen is undetermined.

The assay was immunoSEQ multiplex PCR, and TCRdb's table has in-frame clones only and misses some. The sample gives about 350,000 clones, 70% to 90% of which show up once; about 10% is in the top ten. The rearrangement joins TRBV5-1 to TRBJ2-3; a possible D gene is TRBD1 (5 bases). This clonotype originated in a person aged 18 to 65 who received the Ad26.COV2.S COVID-19 vaccine or a placebo. This specimen was peripheral blood, taken in a trial of Ad26.COV2.S vaccine versus placebo. The CDR3: CASTSWGRREGTDTQYF. The CDR3 DNA sequence: TGCGCCAGCACGTCGTGGGGCAGGAGAGAGGGCACAGATACGCAGTATTTT.